A selection of T cell receptor beta chains follows, all from one sample in a study of blood T cell repertoires in COVID-19. The method was immunoSEQ multiplex PCR; TCRdb's version includes in-frame clones alone and lacks a portion of them. The table lists 130,000 or so clones, roughly 80% of them singletons, with approximately 3% in the top ten. The sample was peripheral blood. The source is a woman at least 80 years old with acute or convalescent COVID-19. The CDR3 runs from the conserved cysteine through the conserved F or W. The order of the fields is J gene, V gene, clone size, D gene, CDR3 DNA, CDR3 protein. D genes are given only for firm matches. Only some rows state a clone size, as once, few, many or a class for expanded clones.

J gene: TRBJ1-1; V gene: TRBV6-5; clone size: few; D gene: TRBD1; CDR3 DNA: TGTGCCAGCAGGGGGAACAGGGGCGACGCTTTCTTT; CDR3 protein: CASRGNRGDAFF
J gene: TRBJ2-1; V gene: TRBV6-5; clone size: .; D gene: TRBD1; CDR3 DNA: TGTGCCAGCAGACAGGGGGTCTACAATGAGCAGTTCTTC; CDR3 protein: CASRQGVYNEQFF
J gene: TRBJ2-7; V gene: TRBV7-2; clone size: few; D gene: TRBD1; CDR3 DNA: TGTGCCAGCAGCCCGGTCGGCTACGGACAGGGAACCTACGAGCAGTACTTC; CDR3 protein: CASSPVGYGQGTYEQYF
J gene: TRBJ1-2; V gene: TRBV7-9; clone size: .; D gene: TRBD1; CDR3 DNA: TGTGCCAGCAGCTCCCCCGGGACAGGTTCAGGCTACACCTTC; CDR3 protein: CASSSPGTGSGYTF
J gene: TRBJ1-1; V gene: TRBV6-2/TRBV6-3; clone size: .; D gene: .; CDR3 DNA: TGTGCCAGCAGTTACAGAAGCCGGAACACTGAAGCTTTCTTT; CDR3 protein: CASSYRSRNTEAFF
J gene: TRBJ1-5; V gene: TRBV18; clone size: once; D gene: .; CDR3 DNA: TGTGCCAGCTCACTAGCACAGGAGAATCAGCCCCAGCATTTT; CDR3 protein: CASSLAQENQPQHF
J gene: TRBJ2-1; V gene: TRBV10-1; clone size: .; D gene: .; CDR3 DNA: TGCGCCAGCAGCCGCGGAGGGGCTGGCTACAATGAGCAGTTCTTC; CDR3 protein: CASSRGGAGYNEQFF
J gene: TRBJ1-4; V gene: TRBV3-1/TRBV3-2; clone size: .; D gene: TRBD1; CDR3 DNA: TGTGCCAGCAGCCAACGGGACAGGGGATCTAATGAAAAACTGTTTTTT; CDR3 protein: CASSQRDRGSNEKLFF
J gene: TRBJ1-4; V gene: TRBV6-5; clone size: few; D gene: .; CDR3 DNA: TGTGCCAGCAGGGGGCCCGTTGCAACTAATGAAAAACTGTTTTTT; CDR3 protein: CASRGPVATNEKLFF
J gene: TRBJ2-2; V gene: TRBV5-1; clone size: .; D gene: .; CDR3 DNA: TGCGCCAGCAGCCCGACTAGTACGAACACCGGGGAGCTGTTTTTT; CDR3 protein: CASSPTSTNTGELFF
J gene: TRBJ2-2; V gene: TRBV11-2; clone size: .; D gene: .; CDR3 DNA: TGTGCCAGCAGCTTAGGGCAAACCACCGGGGAGCTGTTTTTT; CDR3 protein: CASSLGQTTGELFF
J gene: TRBJ1-1; V gene: TRBV2; clone size: .; D gene: TRBD1; CDR3 DNA: TGTGCCAGCAGTGAACCACCGGGACAGGGCCAGGGAGCTTTCTTT; CDR3 protein: CASSEPPGQGQGAFF
J gene: TRBJ2-1; V gene: TRBV5-1; clone size: .; D gene: .; CDR3 DNA: TGCGCCAGCAGCTTGGTAGCGGTCTCCTACAATGAGCAGTTCTTC; CDR3 protein: CASSLVAVSYNEQFF
J gene: TRBJ2-1; V gene: TRBV4-2; clone size: .; D gene: TRBD2; CDR3 DNA: TGTGCCAGCAGCCTTGGGACTAGCGGGGGTGACAATGAGCAGTTCTTC; CDR3 protein: CASSLGTSGGDNEQFF
J gene: TRBJ2-7; V gene: TRBV29-1; clone size: few; D gene: TRBD1; CDR3 DNA: TGCAGCGCAAGGGGGGACAGGGGACTTAGCTCCTACGAGCAGTACTTC; CDR3 protein: CSARGDRGLSSYEQYF
J gene: TRBJ2-3; V gene: TRBV9; clone size: .; D gene: .; CDR3 DNA: TGTGCCAGCAGCCTTAAAGATACGCAGTATTTT; CDR3 protein: CASSLKDTQYF
J gene: TRBJ2-2; V gene: TRBV24-1; clone size: .; D gene: .; CDR3 DNA: TGTGCCACCAGTGATCCGACAGAGCCGTCCGGGGAGCTGTTTTTT; CDR3 protein: CATSDPTEPSGELFF
J gene: TRBJ2-2; V gene: TRBV7-2; clone size: once; D gene: .; CDR3 DNA: TGTGCCAGCAGCGACAGGCTATGGGACACCGGGGAGCTGTTTTTT; CDR3 protein: CASSDRLWDTGELFF
J gene: TRBJ1-1; V gene: TRBV11-3; clone size: .; D gene: .; CDR3 DNA: TGTGCCAGCAGCTTGGATAGGGGCGGTGAAGCTTTCTTT; CDR3 protein: CASSLDRGGEAFF
J gene: TRBJ1-2; V gene: TRBV4-1; clone size: .; D gene: .; CDR3 DNA: TGCGCCAGCAGCCAAGGACAGGACTATGGCTACACCTTC; CDR3 protein: CASSQGQDYGYTF
J gene: TRBJ1-5; V gene: TRBV2; clone size: .; D gene: .; CDR3 DNA: TGTGCCAGCAGTGGACTTAGTGGGAATCAGCCCCAGCATTTT; CDR3 protein: CASSGLSGNQPQHF
J gene: TRBJ2-1; V gene: TRBV5-4; clone size: .; D gene: .; CDR3 DNA: TGTGCCAGCAGAACACCCCGGGAGAACCCGGACAATGAGCAGTTCTTC; CDR3 protein: CASRTPRENPDNEQFF
J gene: TRBJ2-1; V gene: TRBV7-9; clone size: once; D gene: TRBD2; CDR3 DNA: TGTGCCAGCAGCTGGACTAGCAGCTCCTACAATGAGCAGTTCTTC; CDR3 protein: CASSWTSSSYNEQFF
J gene: TRBJ1-4; V gene: TRBV6-6; clone size: .; D gene: .; CDR3 DNA: TGTGCCAGCAGTTACTCAGGAGAAGAAAAACTGTTTTTT; CDR3 protein: CASSYSGEEKLFF
J gene: TRBJ2-3; V gene: TRBV7-2; clone size: .; D gene: TRBD2; CDR3 DNA: TGTGCCAGCAGTTCTAGCGGGGGGGAATACACAGATACGCAGTATTTT; CDR3 protein: CASSSSGGEYTDTQYF
J gene: TRBJ2-2; V gene: TRBV29-1; clone size: .; D gene: .; CDR3 DNA: TGCAGCGTTGAGGTGGGCAGGGGTGACACCGGGGAGCTGTTTTTT; CDR3 protein: CSVEVGRGDTGELFF
J gene: TRBJ1-1; V gene: TRBV11-2; clone size: .; D gene: TRBD1; CDR3 DNA: TGTGCCAGCAGCCCCGACAGGGGGAGGGACACTGAAGCTTTCTTT; CDR3 protein: CASSPDRGRDTEAFF
J gene: TRBJ1-2; V gene: TRBV6-1; clone size: few; D gene: TRBD1; CDR3 DNA: TGTGCCAGCAGTGAAGCAGGGAGACAGGGTAAAAACTATGGCTACACCTTC; CDR3 protein: CASSEAGRQGKNYGYTF
J gene: TRBJ1-2; V gene: TRBV5-6; clone size: .; D gene: TRBD1; CDR3 DNA: TGTGCCAGCAGAAGGGACAGCTATGGCTACACCTTC; CDR3 protein: CASRRDSYGYTF
J gene: TRBJ1-6; V gene: TRBV7-3; clone size: .; D gene: .; CDR3 DNA: TGTGCCAGCAGCTTAAAGGGGTGGGCACCCCTCCACTTT; CDR3 protein: CASSLKGWAPLHF
J gene: TRBJ2-5; V gene: TRBV5-1; clone size: once; D gene: .; CDR3 DNA: TGCGCCAGCAGCCTAGACGCTCGCCAAGAGACCCAGTACTTC; CDR3 protein: CASSLDARQETQYF
J gene: TRBJ1-1; V gene: TRBV3-1/TRBV3-2; clone size: .; D gene: .; CDR3 DNA: TGTGCCAGCAGCCAAGATTGGGCCGAAACTGAAGCTTTCTTT; CDR3 protein: CASSQDWAETEAFF
J gene: TRBJ1-3; V gene: TRBV6-1; clone size: .; D gene: .; CDR3 DNA: TGTGCCAGCAGTGAAGGCCCTAGAGCAAAGTCTGGAAACACCATATATTTT; CDR3 protein: CASSEGPRAKSGNTIYF
J gene: TRBJ1-1; V gene: TRBV27; clone size: .; D gene: .; CDR3 DNA: TGTGCCAGCAGTCCACAGGGAGGGGGAGCTTTCTTT; CDR3 protein: CASSPQGGGAFF
J gene: TRBJ1-2; V gene: TRBV5-6; clone size: .; D gene: .; CDR3 DNA: TGTGCCAGCAGCCGGGACTTCCCGGGCTATGGCTACACCTTC; CDR3 protein: CASSRDFPGYGYTF
J gene: TRBJ1-5; V gene: TRBV3-1/TRBV3-2; clone size: once; D gene: .; CDR3 DNA: TGTGCCAGCAGCCTTCAGGGAATTCAGCCCCAGCATTTT; CDR3 protein: CASSLQGIQPQHF
J gene: TRBJ1-2; V gene: TRBV3-1/TRBV3-2; clone size: .; D gene: TRBD1; CDR3 DNA: TGTGCCAGCAGCCATTGGGACAGGGGGGATAGTGGCTACACCTTC; CDR3 protein: CASSHWDRGDSGYTF
J gene: TRBJ1-6; V gene: TRBV6-2/TRBV6-3; clone size: .; D gene: TRBD1; CDR3 DNA: TGTGCCAGCAGCCCCAGGGGGACAGGAAATTCACCCCTCCACTTT; CDR3 protein: CASSPRGTGNSPLHF
J gene: TRBJ1-1; V gene: TRBV2; clone size: .; D gene: TRBD1; CDR3 DNA: TGTGCCAGCATCTCGGTCAGGGGGCAAAATGAAGCTTTCTTT; CDR3 protein: CASISVRGQNEAFF
J gene: TRBJ1-2; V gene: TRBV6-5; clone size: .; D gene: TRBD1; CDR3 DNA: TGTGCCAGCAGCCGCACAGGGGTAACGAACTATGGCTACACCTTC; CDR3 protein: CASSRTGVTNYGYTF
J gene: TRBJ2-2; V gene: TRBV6-5; clone size: .; D gene: .; CDR3 DNA: TGTGCCAGCAGTTACACCGGGACCGGGGAGCTGTTTTTT; CDR3 protein: CASSYTGTGELFF
J gene: TRBJ2-1; V gene: TRBV5-1; clone size: .; D gene: .; CDR3 DNA: TGCGCCAGCAGCTTGGTAACAGGGAACTACAATGAGCAGTTCTTC; CDR3 protein: CASSLVTGNYNEQFF
J gene: TRBJ2-1; V gene: TRBV5-6; clone size: .; D gene: .; CDR3 DNA: TGTGCCAGCAGCTTGCGGACAGCCGCATGGGGGTACAATGAGCAGTTCTTC; CDR3 protein: CASSLRTAAWGYNEQFF
J gene: TRBJ2-6; V gene: TRBV7-9; clone size: .; D gene: .; CDR3 DNA: TGTGCCAGCAGCTTCAGCGGGTCTGGGGCCAACGTCCTGACTTTC; CDR3 protein: CASSFSGSGANVLTF
J gene: TRBJ2-7; V gene: TRBV19; clone size: .; D gene: TRBD2; CDR3 DNA: TGTGCCAGTAGTGCCACCCGGACTAGCGGAGGCTACGAGCAGTACTTC; CDR3 protein: CASSATRTSGGYEQYF
J gene: TRBJ2-5; V gene: TRBV4-1; clone size: .; D gene: .; CDR3 DNA: TGCGCCAGCAGCCAAGATCTTTGGGGGCTCTTACGGGAGACCCAGTACTTC; CDR3 protein: CASSQDLWGLLRETQYF
J gene: TRBJ1-2; V gene: TRBV5-1; clone size: .; D gene: .; CDR3 DNA: TGCGCCAGCAGCTTGGGTCCGGGAGGGGATGGCTACACCTTC; CDR3 protein: CASSLGPGGDGYTF
J gene: TRBJ2-5; V gene: TRBV10-3; clone size: .; D gene: .; CDR3 DNA: TGTGCCATCAAGGACACCTACCAAGAGACCCAGTACTTC; CDR3 protein: CAIKDTYQETQYF
J gene: TRBJ1-4; V gene: TRBV10-3; clone size: .; D gene: .; CDR3 DNA: TGTGCCATCAGTGCTGAACCGACGGGCGCGGGTGAAAAACTGTTTTTT; CDR3 protein: CAISAEPTGAGEKLFF
J gene: TRBJ1-1; V gene: TRBV18; clone size: .; D gene: .; CDR3 DNA: TGTGCCAGCTCGCCAGGGCCAGGGACTGAAGCTTTCTTT; CDR3 protein: CASSPGPGTEAFF
J gene: TRBJ2-1; V gene: TRBV7-2; clone size: .; D gene: TRBD1; CDR3 DNA: TGTGCCAGCAGCTTAGTAGGGACAGGGGGCAATGAGCAGTTCTTC; CDR3 protein: CASSLVGTGGNEQFF
J gene: TRBJ2-1; V gene: TRBV18; clone size: .; D gene: .; CDR3 DNA: TGTGCCAGCTCACCACTCGGGGCGGGGAATGAGCAGTTCTTC; CDR3 protein: CASSPLGAGNEQFF
J gene: TRBJ2-2; V gene: TRBV6-5; clone size: .; D gene: .; CDR3 DNA: TGTGCCAGCAGTTCCCCGACAGCCACGAACACCGGGGAGCTGTTTTTT; CDR3 protein: CASSSPTATNTGELFF
J gene: TRBJ1-2; V gene: TRBV11-2; clone size: .; D gene: TRBD1; CDR3 DNA: TGTGCCAGCAGCCCCGGGACAGGCTATGGCTACACCTTC; CDR3 protein: CASSPGTGYGYTF